Shown below are 27 T cell receptor beta chains from a single sample sequenced in a study of glioma-infiltrating T cells after dendritic cell vaccination. Sample time point: after dendritic cell vaccination, including at tumor progression/relapse. The table came from immunoSEQ multiplex PCR; TCRdb's copy has only in-frame clones and leaves some out. The table lists approximately 50,000 clones, 89% of them singletons. The specimen was blood, collected after dendritic cell vaccination. The receptors here all came from a human donor with glioblastoma.

The rearrangement links TRBV13 to TRBJ2-1; the match to TRBD1 covers 8 bases. The CDR3 sequence is 14 residues long. V was clipped by 5 bases and J by 7 bases; unmatched bases: 7. Germline V lookup: CDR1 PRHDT, CDR2 FYEKMQ (reference sequence). The CDR3 DNA reads TGTGCCAGCAGCCGAGGGTACAGGGGGAATGAGCAGTTCTTC. Protein: CASSRGYRGNEQFF.

The chain recombines TRBV30 with TRBJ1-5; 8 nucleotides match TRBD1. The germline V gene encodes CDR1 GTSNPN and CDR2 SVGIG (reference sequence). The V gene end was trimmed by 2 bases and the J gene end by 0 bases; junction bases not matched to a gene: 3. CDR3 length: 15 residues. The CDR3 region is CAWSQGQVSNQPQHF. The CDR3 bases are TGTGCCTGGAGTCAGGGACAGGTTAGCAATCAGCCCCAGCATTTT.

The V gene is TRBV27, the J gene TRBJ2-5; 8 positions match TRBD2. This CDR3 is 15 amino acids long. CDR1 is MNHEY, CDR2 SMNVEV, per germline (reference sequence). The junction had 5 bases not matched to a gene; V was cut back by 5 bases and J by 0 bases. DNA for the CDR3: TGTGCCAGCAGTAAAACTAGCGGAAACCAAGAGACCCAGTACTTC. Its translation: CASSKTSGNQETQYF.

The chain recombines TRBV7-3 with TRBJ2-3; unclear D gene. V lost 2 bases and J 2 bases, leaving 5 bases between the germline ends. The V gene's germline CDR1 is SGHTA and CDR2 FQGTGA. This CDR3 is built from 13 residues. CDR3 nucleotides: TGTGCCAGCAGCTTACAATCCACAGATACGCAGTATTTT. Protein product: CASSLQSTDTQYF.

The chain has TRBV19 and TRBJ2-1, with 8 bases aligning to TRBD2. V lost 4 bases to trimming and J lost 9 bases; unmatched junction nucleotides: 5. Per germline, CDR1 LNHDA and CDR2 SQIVND (reference sequence). The CDR3 totals 13 residues. The CDR3 DNA reads TGTGCCAGTAGTACGGGACTAGTGGGTGAGCAGTTCTTC. Residues: CASSTGLVGEQFF.

This clone has just a few counts. The J gene is TRBJ2-7, the V gene TRBV5-4; no clear D. The ends were cut back, 0 bases at V and 4 bases at J, with 5 bases in the middle. Germline CDR1 and CDR2: SGHNT and YYREEE (reference sequence). The CDR3 sequence is 12 residues long. The CDR3 DNA is TGTGCCAGCAGCTTGGGCGGATACGAGCAGTACTTC. It is translated as CASSLGGYEQYF.

The chain links TRBV25-1 to TRBJ2-3, with D maybe TRBD1 (6 bases). The germline V gene has CDR1 MGHDK and CDR2 SYGVNS. This CDR3 comprises 17 residues. The V and J ends lost 7 bases and 0 bases respectively, with 20 bases between them. The CDR3 loop reads CASTMERDTPSTDTQYF. The CDR3 coding sequence is TGTGCCAGCACCATGGAAAGGGACACACCTAGCACAGATACGCAGTATTTT.

The rearrangement links TRBV2 to TRBJ2-6, with 10 bases identical to TRBD1. Trimming removed 8 bases from V and 3 bases from J; junction bases left unmatched: 10. The CDR3 is made up of 17 amino acids. The germline V gene encodes CDR1 SNHLY and CDR2 FYNNEI. CDR3 sequence (DNA): TGTGCCAGCGTCCGAGACAGGGGGCGCGGTGGGGCCAACGTCCTGACTTTC. Its translation: CASVRDRGRGGANVLTF.

The rearrangement uses TRBV14 and TRBJ2-6; tentative D call: TRBD2 (5 bases). Germline loops: CDR1 SGHDN, CDR2 FVKESK. This CDR3 region has 16 residues. V was clipped by 1 base and J by 4 bases, with 11 bases between them. CDR3 DNA: TGTGCCAGCAGCCAAGTTCAGCGGTTAGGGGCCAACGTCCTGACTTTC. Its protein product is CASSQVQRLGANVLTF.

The chain couples TRBV4-1 to TRBJ1-4; D call uncertain. Germline-derived CDR1 and CDR2 are MGHRA and YSYEKL. The V end lost 0 bases, the J end lost 6 bases, and 17 bases lay between the germline ends. This CDR3 has 17 residues. DNA of the CDR3: TGCGCCAGCAGCCAAGATCCGGCCGGTCGAGGAGATGAAAAACTGTTTTTT. Amino acids: CASSQDPAGRGDEKLFF.

V gene TRBV7-9 combines with J gene TRBJ1-1; maybe TRBD1 (5 bases). The germline V gene has CDR1 SEHNR and CDR2 FQNEAQ (reference sequence). There are 14 residues in the CDR3. The V gene lost 6 bases and the J gene lost 0 bases, with 11 bases spanning the gap. The CDR3 coding sequence is TGTGCCAGCAGGCCACAGGTTCTGAACACTGAAGCTTTCTTT. It codes for CASRPQVLNTEAFF.

The chain is built from TRBV28 and TRBJ2-6; D remains unclear. V was trimmed by 6 bases and J by 4 bases, leaving 10 bases between them. Germline loops: CDR1 MDHEN, CDR2 SYDVKM. The CDR3 has 14 amino acids. The CDR3 nucleotides are TGTGCCAGCAGGGGCCCAGCCGGGGCCAACGTCCTGACTTTC. It codes for CASRGPAGANVLTF.

The rearrangement joins TRBV7-2 to TRBJ1-2; D might be TRBD1 (5 bases). Deletions cut 5 bases from V and 8 bases from J, with 24 bases between. The CDR3 has 16 amino acids. The germline V gene has CDR1 SGHTA and CDR2 FQGNSA. CDR3 sequence reads: CASSRRGRGQSGGYTF. For the CDR3, the DNA is TGTGCCAGCAGCCGGCGGGGGAGGGGCCAATCGGGGGGCTACACCTTC. Full variable domain (rest looked up from reference TRBV7-2 and TRBJ1-2): GAGVSQSPSNKVTEKGKDVELRCDPISGHTALYWYRQSLGQGLEFLIYFQGNSAPDKSGLPSDRFSAERTGGSVSTLTIQRTQQEDSAVYLCASSRRGRGQSGGYTFGSGTRLTVV.

The V gene is TRBV2, the J gene TRBJ1-2; 9 positions match TRBD1. The germline CDR1 and CDR2 sequences are SNHLY and FYNNEI. This CDR3 region has 14 residues. Germline trimming cut 5 bases from V and 7 bases from J; bases unmatched to any gene: 8. The CDR3 reads CASSPAQGAAGYTF. Here the CDR3 DNA reads TGTGCCAGCAGTCCGGCACAGGGGGCGGCTGGCTACACCTTC. Full variable domain (remainder filled in from reference TRBV2 and TRBJ1-2): EPEVTQTPSHQVTQMGQEVILRCVPISNHLYFYWYRQILGQKVEFLVSFYNNEISEKSEIFDDQFSVERPDGSNFTLKIRSTKLEDSAMYFCASSPAQGAAGYTFGSGTRLTVV.

The CDR3 reads CASSLLTGTGNEQYF. The CDR3 nucleotides read TGTGCCAGCAGTTTATTAACCGGGACAGGTAACGAGCAGTACTTC. The V gene is TRBV28, the J gene TRBJ2-7, with 8 positions matching TRBD1. Germline V gene data show CDR1 as MDHEN and CDR2 as SYDVKM. The CDR3 is 15 amino acids. J lost 5 bases, V lost 1 base, and 7 bases had no gene match.

The J gene is TRBJ2-5, the V gene TRBV7-3; D call uncertain. Trimming took 1 base from V and 4 from J, leaving 7 bases between them. CDR3 length equals 13 residues. CDR1 and CDR2 from the germline V gene are SGHTA and FQGTGA. DNA of the CDR3: TGTGCCAGCAGCTTAAGCAGAGGAGAGACCCAGTACTTC. Amino acids: CASSLSRGETQYF. The variable domain in full, with the rest retrieved from reference TRBV7-3 and TRBJ2-5, is GAGVSQTPSNKVTEKGKYVELRCDPISGHTALYWYRQSLGQGPEFLIYFQGTGAADDSGLPNDRFFAVRPEGSVSTLKIQRTERGDSAVYLCASSLSRGETQYFGPGTRLLVL.

This chain joins TRBV10-3 and TRBJ1-4; D not certain. CDR1 ENHRY and CDR2 SYGVKD come from the germline V gene. This CDR3 has 13 amino acids. V gave up 3 bases and J gave up 5 bases, with 7 bases separating them. CDR3 amino acids: CAISDRQNEKLFF. Written as DNA, the CDR3 is TGTGCCATCAGTGACAGGCAAAATGAAAAACTGTTTTTT.

The chain uses TRBV5-1 and TRBJ2-7; 7 bases agree with TRBD1. This CDR3 comprises 14 residues. The V segment lost 0 bases and the J segment 5 bases; nucleotides outside the gene matches: 5. CDR1 is SGHRS, CDR2 YFSETQ, per germline. The CDR3 nucleotides are TGCGCCAGCAGCTTGGGACAGGGTTACAACGAGCAGTACTTC. It is translated as CASSLGQGYNEQYF.

The chain couples TRBV2 to TRBJ1-5; no definite D call. This CDR3 region has 14 residues. CDR1 and CDR2 (germline): SNHLY, FYNNEI. V was trimmed by 0 bases and J by 6 bases, leaving 9 bases between them. Here the CDR3 DNA reads TGTGCCAGCAGTGAAGCATTCGCGGCTCAGCCCCAGCATTTT. This translates into CASSEAFAAQPQHF. The full variable domain, its missing parts supplied by reference TRBV2 and TRBJ1-5, is EPEVTQTPSHQVTQMGQEVILRCVPISNHLYFYWYRQILGQKVEFLVSFYNNEISEKSEIFDDQFSVERPDGSNFTLKIRSTKLEDSAMYFCASSEAFAAQPQHFGDGTRLSIL.

The V call is TRBV15, the J call TRBJ2-7, with 7 nucleotides matching TRBD2. Germline loops: CDR1 LNHNV, CDR2 YYDKDF (reference sequence). The CDR3 totals 20 residues. V gave up 4 bases and J gave up 7 bases; unmatched junction bases: 28. This CDR3 is CATSNPTDEELSGTLAEQYF. The CDR3 DNA reads TGTGCCACCAGCAATCCAACAGATGAGGAGCTGAGCGGGACCTTAGCGGAGCAGTACTTC. The full variable domain, its missing parts supplied by reference TRBV15 and TRBJ2-7, is DAMVIQNPRYQVTQFGKPVTLSCSQTLNHNVMYWYQQKSSQAPKLLFHYYDKDFNNEADTPDNFQSRRPNTSFCFLDIRSPGLGDTAMYLCATSNPTDEELSGTLAEQYFGPGTRLTVT.

The chain employs TRBV19 and TRBJ2-7; the match to TRBD1 covers 7 bases. The germline CDR1 and CDR2 sequences are LNHDA and SQIVND (reference sequence). This CDR3 has 13 residues. The V gene end was trimmed by 3 bases and the J gene end by 3 bases; junction bases not matched to a gene: 2. The CDR3 DNA reads TGTGCCAGTAGTATCAGACAGGGCTACGAGCAGTACTTC. This translates into CASSIRQGYEQYF.

The chain links TRBV4-3 to TRBJ1-2, with 8 bases matching TRBD1. The CDR3 spans 16 residues. Unmatched junction bases numbered 7, after V lost 0 bases and J lost 4 bases. Germline CDR1 LGHNA, CDR2 YSLEER. CDR3 sequence reads: CASSQEYGQGFYGYTF. CDR3 nucleotide sequence: TGCGCCAGCAGCCAAGAGTATGGACAGGGTTTCTATGGCTACACCTTC.

The chain uses TRBV7-9 and TRBJ1-1, with 9 positions matching TRBD1. This CDR3 has 16 amino acids. Per the germline V gene, CDR1 is SEHNR and CDR2 is FQNEAQ (reference sequence). The V and J ends lost 5 bases and 4 bases, in that order; junction bases with no gene match: 11. CDR3 sequence reads: CASSLGQGSHGTEAFF. CDR3 bases: TGTGCCAGCAGCCTTGGACAGGGGTCTCACGGCACTGAAGCTTTCTTT. The entire variable domain, with the rest obtained from reference TRBV7-9 and TRBJ1-1, is as follows: DTGVSQNPRHKITKRGQNVTFRCDPISEHNRLYWYRQTLGQGPEFLTYFQNEAQLEKSRLLSDRFSAERPKGSFSTLEIQRTEQGDSAMYLCASSLGQGSHGTEAFFGQGTRLTVV.

This chain joins TRBV18 and TRBJ2-2, with a tentative D call TRBD2 (5 bases). The CDR3 covers 14 residues. Trimming cost V 4 bases and J 6 bases, with 12 bases left between them. Germline lookup yields CDR1 KGHSH and CDR2 LQKENI. CDR3 region: CASSLGLRAGELFF. CDR3 DNA sequence: TGTGCCAGCTCACTCGGACTCCGGGCCGGGGAGCTGTTTTTT.

This clone was seen only once. The chain combines TRBV2 with TRBJ2-1; 13 bases line up with TRBD2. There are 15 residues in the CDR3. The germline gives CDR1 SNHLY, CDR2 FYNNEI. Trimming removed 6 bases from V and 7 bases from J; junction bases left unmatched: 6. This CDR3 is CASRGGLAGSNEQFF. CDR3 in DNA: TGTGCCAGCAGGGGGGGACTAGCGGGATCTAATGAGCAGTTCTTC.

The V gene is TRBV28, the J gene TRBJ2-3, with TRBD1 matching over 9 bases. V lost 6 bases, J lost 3 bases, and 4 bases stayed unmatched. The CDR3 spans 14 residues. Per germline, CDR1 MDHEN and CDR2 SYDVKM. DNA for the CDR3: TGTGCCAGCAGCGGGACAGGGTGGACAGATACGCAGTATTTT. Its protein product is CASSGTGWTDTQYF.

This rearrangement joins TRBV19 to TRBJ2-3, with no clear D. The CDR3 totals 16 residues. Germline lookup yields CDR1 LNHDA and CDR2 SQIVND (reference sequence). V gave up 4 bases and J gave up 1 base, with 15 bases separating them. The CDR3 bases are TGTGCCAGTAGTACCTTCTACCAAGAAGGCACAGATACGCAGTATTTT. As protein: CASSTFYQEGTDTQYF.